A selection of T cell receptor beta chains follows, all from one sample in a study of long-term antiretroviral therapy in people with HIV. Measured with immunoSEQ multiplex PCR; TCRdb has only the in-frame clones, and not every one. This repertoire shows around 29,000 clones, 95% found once; its top ten account for over 7%. The sample in question was unsorted PBMCs, obtained 5.3 years after starting antiretroviral therapy. The origin of the receptors is a man aged 25 to 40 with HIV. Both conserved end residues are part of each CDR3. The order of the fields is D gene, V gene, J gene, clone size, CDR3 DNA, CDR3 protein. A D gene is named only where the DNA matches it firmly. Part of the rows lack a size; the others show once, few, many or a class for expanded clones.

TRBD1,TRBV5-4,TRBJ1-4,NA,TGTGCCAGCAGCAGGACAGGGGGCGCAACTAATGAAAAACTGTTTTTT,CASSRTGGATNEKLFF
NA,TRBV28,TRBJ1-4,NA,TGTGCCAGCAGTTTACCCGGCTCCGGGGGAAAACTGTTTTTT,CASSLPGSGGKLFF
NA,TRBV7-2,TRBJ2-1,NA,TGTGCCAGCAGGCAGGGGCCTCCCTACAATGAGCAGTTCTTC,CASRQGPPYNEQFF
TRBD1,TRBV6-6,TRBJ2-7,NA,TGTGCCAGCAGCCCCGACAGGGTCCACGAGCAGTACTTC,CASSPDRVHEQYF
NA,TRBV19,TRBJ2-1,NA,TGTGCCAGTAGTACGTCCATTGGCGGTGGGTTGTACAATGAGCAGTTCTTC,CASSTSIGGGLYNEQFF
NA,TRBV5-8,TRBJ1-2,once,TGTGCCAGCAGCGAAGACTGGGGGAGCCTTTCTAGATATGGCTACACCTTC,CASSEDWGSLSRYGYTF
NA,TRBV7-9,TRBJ2-5,once,TGTGCCAGCAGCTCTGGGGGGGCGTGGGAGACCCAGTACTTC,CASSSGGAWETQYF
NA,TRBV7-9,TRBJ2-1,NA,TGTGCCAGCAGCCCCAACCTCCGGGACAATGAGCAGTTCTTC,CASSPNLRDNEQFF
NA,TRBV7-3,TRBJ1-2,NA,TGTGCCAGCAGCTTAGGGGGGGGCTTTGGTGATGGCTACACCTTC,CASSLGGGFGDGYTF
NA,TRBV7-9,TRBJ1-2,NA,TGTGCCAGCAGCTCGACAGATGGCTACACCTTC,CASSSTDGYTF
TRBD2,TRBV7-3,TRBJ2-7,NA,TGTGCCAGCAGCCGTAGCGGGGGGAGGGACGAGCAGTACTTC,CASSRSGGRDEQYF
NA,TRBV10-3,TRBJ1-2,NA,TGTGCCGCTTCGGCCGACGACTATGGCTACACCTTC,CAASADDYGYTF
NA,TRBV5-6,TRBJ2-7,NA,TGTGCCAGCAGCTTGGATTGGGGGTCCTACGAGCAGTACTTC,CASSLDWGSYEQYF
NA,TRBV19,TRBJ2-4,NA,TGTGCCAGTAGTATAGGTTCAGGGAGAAACATTCAGTACTTC,CASSIGSGRNIQYF
NA,TRBV7-3,TRBJ1-1,NA,TGTGCCAGCAGCTTCGGACCTGTCAGCACTCCGAACACTGAAGCTTTCTTT,CASSFGPVSTPNTEAFF
NA,TRBV6-5,TRBJ1-2,NA,TGTGCCAGCAGTTTCTTGGGGGGTGAAGGCTACACCTTC,CASSFLGGEGYTF
TRBD1,TRBV7-9,TRBJ2-1,NA,TGTGCCAGCAGCTCCACAGACAGGGGTAACGATGAGCAGTTCTTC,CASSSTDRGNDEQFF
NA,TRBV9,TRBJ2-2,NA,TGTGCCAGCAGCGGGCCCCAAGGGGGCGGGGAGCTGTTTTTT,CASSGPQGGGELFF
NA,TRBV29-1,TRBJ2-5,NA,TGCAGCGTTGAGTGGGGGGCGGGGGAGACCCAGTACTTC,CSVEWGAGETQYF
NA,TRBV7-8,TRBJ1-1,NA,TGTGCCAGCAGCTCCAGGGTTACTGAAGCTTTCTTT,CASSSRVTEAFF
NA,TRBV7-2,TRBJ2-1,NA,TGTGCCAGCAGCCCTCCCCCCCGACGGAGTAATGAGCAGTTCTTC,CASSPPPRRSNEQFF
TRBD1,TRBV9,TRBJ2-3,NA,TGTGCCAGCAGCCACCGCGGGCAGGGGGCAGGCACAGATACGCAGTATTTT,CASSHRGQGAGTDTQYF
TRBD1,TRBV15,TRBJ1-5,NA,TGTGCCACCAGCAGTGGTTTTCAGGGGGCGCAGGGTCAGCCCCAGCATTTT,CATSSGFQGAQGQPQHF
NA,TRBV7-2,TRBJ2-3,NA,TGTGCCAGCAGCTTTTATATCACAGATACGCAGTATTTT,CASSFYITDTQYF
TRBD1,TRBV9,TRBJ1-1,NA,TGTGCCAGCAGCCTCGACCCGGGACAGCGCCAGAACACTGAAGCTTTCTTT,CASSLDPGQRQNTEAFF
NA,TRBV6-5,TRBJ2-5,NA,TGTGCCAGCAGTTCAGGGGACGAGACCCAGTACTTC,CASSSGDETQYF
NA,TRBV13,TRBJ1-3,NA,TGTGCCAGCAGCTTAAAAACCATCTACACCATATATTTT,CASSLKTIYTIYF
NA,TRBV5-1,TRBJ2-1,NA,TGCGCCAGCAGCTTATTCGGGGGTGAGCAGTTCTTC,CASSLFGGEQFF
NA,TRBV6-6,TRBJ1-6,NA,TGTGCCAGCAGTTACTCCCGGGGGTATAATTCACCCCTCCACTTT,CASSYSRGYNSPLHF